This TCR beta chain was identified during a study of blood T cell repertoires in COVID-19. Across the study: T cells, B-cell-depleted T cells, or PBMCs supplied cDNA or gDNA.

The participants were between about 18 and 90 years old and came from roughly 24 US areas. Clinical histories supplied by participants themselves formed the basis of cohort assignment. Cohort 3 recovered donors had two negative PCRs, clearance, or symptom resolution. The repertoire was sequenced with immunoSEQ multiplex PCR; TCRdb's copy has only in-frame clones and lacks some. This sample has a few hundred thousand clones, with about 90% found just once. Germline CDR1 and CDR2: MDHEN and SYDVKM. The CDR3 covers 14 residues. Trimming cost V 7 bases and J 2 bases, with 11 bases left between them. The chain carries TRBV28 and TRBJ2-2; a possible D gene is TRBD2 (5 bases). The sequenced sample was PBMCs or T cells enriched from blood (not recorded which). The receptor was isolated from a woman aged 25 to 39 who had recovered from COVID-19. The CDR3, as DNA: TGTGCCAGCATTACCGGACTTAACACCGGGGAGCTGTTTTTT. Residues: CASITGLNTGELFF.